These 26 T cell receptor beta chains share one sample of origin, sequenced in a study of metastatic and nonmetastatic thyroid tumors. No treatment of any kind had been given to any patient before thyroid surgery. TCRdb re-called clones from the PCR reads using MiXCR. The table includes tens of thousands of clones, roughly a fifth detected once. The sample comprised blood. The receptors shown here come from a female donor with papillary thyroid cancer or a benign thyroid nodule (not recorded which). Some clones in this sample may be carry-over from other donors' samples.

This clone was seen ten or more times. With a much larger clone just one base away, this may be a read error. The J gene is TRBJ2-7, the V gene TRBV9; 9 bases agree with TRBD1. This CDR3 is 14 amino acids long. Germline loops: CDR1 SGDLS, CDR2 YYNGEE. The CDR3 here is CASGVEGQGGKQYF. For the CDR3, the DNA is TGTGCCAGCGGCGTAGAGGGACAGGGCGGCAAGCAGTACTTC.

This clone was seen repeatedly, ten times or more. The V and J genes are TRBV19 and TRBJ1-1; TRBD1 aligns across 7 bases. The germline gives CDR1 LNHDA, CDR2 SQIVND (reference sequence). The CDR3 sequence is 13 residues long. J was trimmed by 4 bases and V by 8 bases; bases with no gene match: 7. For the CDR3, the DNA is TGTGCCAGTCTTCAGGGGGTCGGCACTGAAGCTTTCTTT. Residues: CASLQGVGTEAFF. The variable domain in full, with the rest retrieved from reference TRBV19 and TRBJ1-1, is DGGITQSPKYLFRKEGQNVTLSCEQNLNHDAMYWYRQDPGQGLRLIYYSQIVNDFQKGDIAEGYSVSREKKESFPLTVTSAQKNPTAFYLCASLQGVGTEAFFGQGTRLTVV.

This clone showed up many times. The chain combines TRBV7-9 with TRBJ1-1; D gene unclear. The V end was cut by 2 bases, the J end by 5 bases, with 9 bases between. Germline loops: CDR1 SEHNR, CDR2 FQNEAQ (reference sequence). The CDR3 has 13 amino acids. The CDR3 spells CASSLRRFTEAFF. Written as DNA, the CDR3 is TGTGCCAGCAGCTTAAGGAGGTTTACTGAAGCTTTCTTT.

This clone has a count of ten or more. This clone may be a read error of a much larger clone one base away. The chain joins TRBV10-3 to TRBJ2-7; possible D gene TRBD1, 6 bases. V shed 10 bases and J shed 3 bases, with 10 bases lying between them. The length of the CDR3 is 11 residues. The germline V gene encodes CDR1 ENHRY and CDR2 SYGVKD. The CDR3 spells CATRDNYEQYF. The CDR3 DNA reads as TGTGCCACCAGGGACAACTACGAGCAGTACTTC.

J is TRBJ1-5 and V is TRBV18; D remains ambiguous. The length of the CDR3 is 13 residues. Germline V gene sequence: CDR1 KGHSH, CDR2 LQKENI. V was clipped by 2 bases and J by 2 bases, with 4 bases between them. The CDR3 coding sequence is TGTGCCAGCTCACCAGAAGGCAATCAGCCCCAGCATTTT. It specifies CASSPEGNQPQHF.

This clone was recorded at least ten times. The rearrangement links TRBV6-1 to TRBJ2-5, with D perhaps TRBD1 (6 bases). Trimming took 11 bases from V and 4 from J, leaving 14 bases between them. CDR1 is MNHNS and CDR2 is SASEGT in the germline V gene. The CDR3 is made up of 12 amino acids. This chain's CDR3 is CAAGVGPETQYF. For the CDR3, the DNA is TGTGCCGCAGGGGTAGGGCCAGAGACCCAGTACTTC.

This chain's CDR3 is CASSLTAGVVYEQFF. The DNA for the CDR3 is TGTGCCAGCAGCTTAACAGCGGGAGTTGTTTATGAGCAGTTCTTC. The V gene is TRBV5-4, the J gene TRBJ2-1, with 8 positions matching TRBD2. CDR3 size: 15 residues. Germline CDR1 reads SGHNT; CDR2 reads YYREEE (reference sequence). V was clipped by 2 bases and J by 8 bases; unmatched bases: 9.

This clone is labeled as medium-sized. The chain recombines TRBV10-3 with TRBJ1-2; no reliable D call. CDR3 size: 14 residues. V was cut by 2 bases and J by 8 bases, with 15 bases left in between. CDR1 is ENHRY, CDR2 SYGVKD, per germline. As DNA, the CDR3 is TGTGCCATCAGTGAGCGGGAGGGAAGGAACGGCTACACCTTC. Translation gives CAISEREGRNGYTF.

With regard to this clone: A much larger clone sits a single nucleotide away, making a read error possible. The chain has TRBV5-4 and TRBJ2-7; no firm D call. Germline values: CDR1 SGHNT, CDR2 YYREEE (reference sequence). Trimming left V 2 bases short and J 2 bases short, with 8 bases between. The CDR3 spans 13 residues. The CDR3 DNA reads as TGTGCCAGCAGCTTTAGCAGAGCCTACGAGCAGTACTTC. This codes for CASSFSRAYEQYF.

This clone was counted only a few times. A much larger clone is a single base away; this may be a read error. The sample has other DNA sequences that encode this CDR3 too. The CDR3 sequence: CASSSLSGLKNIQYF. In DNA form, the CDR3 reads TGTGCCAGCAGCTCCCTGTCCGGACTCAAAAACATTCAGTACTTC. This chain links TRBV7-9 with TRBJ2-4; D may be TRBD2 (5 bases). This CDR3 has 15 residues. V lost 4 bases to trimming and J lost 3 bases, with 13 bases between them. Germline V gives CDR1 SEHNR, CDR2 FQNEAQ (reference sequence).

This clone was counted ten times or more. This rearrangement joins TRBV7-9 to TRBJ2-7; 12 nucleotides match TRBD1. CDR3 length: 15 amino acids. V was pared by 1 base and J by 6 bases, with 4 bases of the junction left unmatched. Germline V lookup: CDR1 SEHNR, CDR2 FQNEAQ (reference sequence). Written as DNA, the CDR3 is TGTGCCAGCAGCTTAGGGGGACAGGGGGCCCGCGAGCAGTACTTC. It is translated as CASSLGGQGAREQYF.

The V call is TRBV6-4, the J call TRBJ2-1; D might be TRBD2 (6 bases). V was pared by 3 bases and J by 7 bases, with 16 bases between. This CDR3 contains 15 residues. CDR1 and CDR2 (germline): MRHNA, SNTAGT. The CDR3 here is CASSESVGSGNEQFF. The CDR3 bases are TGTGCCAGCAGTGAGTCGGTCGGGAGCGGGAATGAGCAGTTCTTC.

This clone appeared a few times. J is TRBJ2-6 and V is TRBV6-6; D not certain. Germline assignment: CDR1 MNHNY and CDR2 SVGAGI (reference sequence). V lost 2 bases to trimming and J lost 1 base, with 6 bases between them. The length of the CDR3 is 15 residues. CDR3: CASSYGPSGANVLTF. The DNA for the CDR3 is TGTGCCAGCAGTTACGGGCCATCTGGGGCCAACGTCCTGACTTTC.

This sequence joins TRBV5-1 and TRBJ1-2; TRBD1 might be the D (6 bases). The CDR3 consists of 13 residues. V was clipped by 0 bases and J by 7 bases, with 10 bases between them. Germline-derived CDR1 and CDR2 are SGHRS and YFSETQ. The CDR3 spells CASSLGRGIGYTF. The CDR3 DNA is TGCGCCAGCAGCTTGGGGAGGGGGATTGGCTACACCTTC.

This clone was recorded many times. Other DNA variants within this sample encode the same CDR3. The V gene is TRBV6-2 or TRBV6-3, the J gene TRBJ1-5; no firm D call. Germline V gives CDR1 MNHEY, CDR2 SVGEGT. The V end lost 6 bases, the J end lost 0 bases, and 6 bases lay between the germline ends. The CDR3 covers 13 residues. CDR3: CASRRYSNQPQHF. The CDR3 DNA sequence: TGTGCCAGCAGACGGTATAGCAATCAGCCCCAGCATTTT.

This clone has just a few counts. The chain carries TRBV28 and TRBJ2-7; the match to TRBD2 covers 8 bases. CDR3 size: 15 residues. Germline loops: CDR1 MDHEN, CDR2 SYDVKM. The J segment lost 3 bases and the V segment lost 8 bases, leaving 12 bases of the junction unmatched. CDR3 in DNA: TGTGCCAGCTGTAGAGGGGGACTAGGATACTACGAGCAGTACTTC. It codes for CASCRGGLGYYEQYF.

J is TRBJ2-3 and V is TRBV6-1, with TRBD2 identical over 14 bases. This CDR3 has 15 amino acids. Trimming cost V 8 bases and J 4 bases; bases outside gene matches: 5. The germline V gene encodes CDR1 MNHNS and CDR2 SASEGT. This chain's CDR3 is CASPGLAGVSDTQYF. Written as DNA, the CDR3 is TGTGCCAGCCCGGGACTAGCGGGAGTCTCAGATACGCAGTATTTT.

This clone was seen many times. The chain links TRBV14 to TRBJ2-7; D uncertain. V was pared by 4 bases and J by 0 bases, with 13 bases between. The CDR3 consists of 15 residues. Germline CDR1 is SGHDN and CDR2 is FVKESK. The CDR3 DNA is TGTGCCAGCAGCCCGGCGCCCCTGAGCTCCTACGAGCAGTACTTC. This gives the protein CASSPAPLSSYEQYF.

This clone was observed many times. As DNA, the CDR3 is TGCAGTGCTATTTCTTTCGCGGGGGCGACATCCTACGAGCAGTACTTC. Its protein is CSAISFAGATSYEQYF. This chain joins TRBV20-1 and TRBJ2-7; maybe TRBD2 (7 bases). This CDR3 spans 16 amino acids. Trimming took off 4 bases at V and 1 base at J, with 20 bases between the two ends. Germline V gene lookup returns CDR1 DFQATT and CDR2 SNEGSKA (reference sequence).

By its share, this clone is medium-sized. The chain employs TRBV7-9 and TRBJ1-3; D is unclear. Trimming removed 9 bases from V and 0 bases from J, with 3 bases in between. The CDR3 runs to 11 residues. CDR1 is SEHNR, CDR2 FQNEAQ, per germline (reference sequence). CDR3 protein: CASGSGNTIYF. In DNA form, the CDR3 reads TGTGCCAGTGGCTCTGGAAACACCATATATTTT.

This clone was detected ten times or more. The J gene is TRBJ2-5, the V gene TRBV14; no reliable D call. The CDR3 length is 13 residues. From germline, CDR1 is SGHDN and CDR2 FVKESK. The V and J ends lost 4 bases and 7 bases respectively, with 13 bases between them. DNA for the CDR3: TGTGCCAGCAGCCTGGTGAATGGCGCGACCCAGTACTTC. It translates to CASSLVNGATQYF.

This clone was found a few times. J is TRBJ1-1 and V is TRBV6-1; unclear D gene. Germline lookup yields CDR1 MNHNS and CDR2 SASEGT. The CDR3 runs to 14 residues. Trimming took off 4 bases at V and 3 bases at J, with 12 bases between the two ends. CDR3 protein: CASSVRPQDTEAFF. The DNA of the CDR3 is TGTGCCAGCAGTGTTAGACCCCAGGACACTGAAGCTTTCTTT.

The chain joins TRBV2 to TRBJ1-2; D possibly corresponds to TRBD1 (5 bases). Germline values: CDR1 SNHLY, CDR2 FYNNEI. This CDR3 has 15 amino acids. Trimming took 1 base from V and 3 from J, leaving 12 bases between them. CDR3 protein: CASSEVVGGHYGYTF. The CDR3 nucleotides read TGTGCCAGCAGTGAAGTAGTTGGGGGACACTATGGCTACACCTTC. The whole variable domain, remainder taken from reference TRBV2 and TRBJ1-2, is EPEVTQTPSHQVTQMGQEVILRCVPISNHLYFYWYRQILGQKVEFLVSFYNNEISEKSEIFDDQFSVERPDGSNFTLKIRSTKLEDSAMYFCASSEVVGGHYGYTFGSGTRLTVV.

CDR3 nucleotide sequence: TGCGCCAGCAGCTTGAGGGGAACCGGACAGGGACTGGGGTATGGCTACACCTTC. Translation: CASSLRGTGQGLGYGYTF. The chain recombines TRBV5-1 with TRBJ1-2; 8 positions match TRBD1. The germline gives CDR1 SGHRS, CDR2 YFSETQ. V dropped 1 base and J dropped 5; count of bases not matched to a gene: 16. CDR3 size: 18 residues.

J is TRBJ2-1 and V is TRBV9; D gene uncertain. Deletions cut 0 bases from V and 4 bases from J, with 11 bases between. CDR1 is SGDLS and CDR2 is YYNGEE in the germline V gene. This CDR3 spans 15 amino acids. The CDR3 here is CASSVECRVYNEQFF. CDR3 nucleotides: TGTGCCAGCAGCGTAGAATGTAGGGTGTACAATGAGCAGTTCTTC.

This clone was seen many times. The chain is built from TRBV6-5 and TRBJ1-1; D unclear. Germline assignment: CDR1 MNHEY and CDR2 SVGAGI. The ends were cut back, 2 bases at V and 6 bases at J, with 7 bases in the middle. The CDR3 is 12 amino acids. The CDR3 loop is CASSYVGAEAFF. The CDR3 DNA follows: TGTGCCAGCAGTTACGTCGGGGCTGAAGCTTTCTTT.